This T cell receptor beta chain was obtained from a study of cytomegalovirus exposure and HLA in healthy donors. Findings and caveats of the study: According to a subsequent analysis, TCR clusters from the first cohort were inclined to appear together in the 110 or so validation repertoires. The CMV antigen specificity of a few CMV-associated chains was confirmed through in vitro analysis.

Separation from the roughly 690-subject first cohort characterized the approximately 120-subject validation cohort, to which the donors belonged. The V and J ends lost 1 base and 4 bases, in that order; junction bases with no gene match: 6. Germline V lookup: CDR1 MGHDK, CDR2 SYGVNS. This CDR3 is 15 amino acids long. As concerns this clone: Its target is not known.

Using immunoSEQ multiplex PCR, the repertoire was profiled, and TCRdb retains in-frame clones only, with some absent. The sample includes approximately 180,000 clones, around 86% of them seen just once. This sequence was found in a man between 18 and 35 years old in good health and CMV-seropositive. The chain recombines TRBV25-1 with TRBJ2-7, with 8 bases aligning to TRBD1. Sequencing was done on a sample of PBMCs. In nucleotides, the CDR3 is TGTGCCAGCAGTGAATGGGGTACAGGGGGTTACGAGCAGTACTTC. Protein sequence: CASSEWGTGGYEQYF.